This T cell receptor (beta chain) was observed in a study of human T cells and chemical hapten exposure. Study-wide points: Clustering by CDR3 similarity yielded significantly more large clusters from expanded TCRs than controls. Patch test score was positively correlated with the counts of TCRs that had expanded at PT1.

Each CDR3 protein gets one entry after TCRdb re-called the RACE reads with MiXCR. The sample yields 250,000 to 300,000 distinct CDR3 sequences, just under 8% seen once. There are 15 residues in the CDR3. Trimming stripped 0 bases from V and 0 bases from J, with 8 bases between. Germline V gene data show CDR1 as MNHEY and CDR2 as SVGEGT. This clonotype was seen ten or more times. The target antigen is unknown. Time point of the sample: pre-sensitization, week 0. Sample treatment: therapeutic diphenylcyclopropenone sensitization with weekly scalp DPC. Donors were 18 to 70-year-old alopecia patients suitable for DPC.

The receptor's source is a man between 18 and 29 years old with alopecia areata. Some clones in this sample may be carry-over from other donors' samples. The source was whole blood, collected in connection with sensitization to the hapten diphenylcyclopropenone (DPC). The V and J genes are TRBV6-2 or TRBV6-3 and TRBJ1-1; tentative D call: TRBD1 (5 bases). CDR3 in DNA: TGTGCCAGCAGTTACTCACCCAGGGTGAACACTGAAGCTTTCTTT. Residues: CASSYSPRVNTEAFF.